The 27 T cell receptor beta chains listed next were all sequenced from one sample in a study of T cell repertoires in cytomegalovirus infection. TCRdb used MiXCR to reprocess the reads, holding one entry per CDR3 protein. The table has fewer than 950,000 distinct CDR3 sequences, about 33% seen once. The antigens of these receptors remain unknown. Sample: cultured CD8+ T cells from PBMCs, taken from culture after CMV antigen stimulation. All receptors derive from a human donor in good health (CMV status not recorded). Some clones in this sample may be carry-over from other donors' samples.

V usage is TRBV11-3 and J usage is TRBJ2-1; the D is unclear. The CDR3 is made up of 14 amino acids. Trimming stripped 1 base from V and 5 bases from J, with 9 bases between. Germline V CDR1 and CDR2: SGHNT, YENEEA. DNA of the CDR3: TGTGCCAGCAGCTTAGTTACAGACAACAATGAGCAGTTCTTC. This sequence encodes CASSLVTDNNEQFF.

The rearrangement uses TRBV5-5 and TRBJ2-3, with TRBD1 matching over 9 bases. Trimming removed 3 bases from V and 5 bases from J; junction bases left unmatched: 7. The CDR3 has 15 amino acids. CDR1 is SGHKS, CDR2 YYEKEE, per germline (reference sequence). The CDR3 nucleotides are TGTGCCAGCAGCTCGACAGGGGGATTGGGAGATACGCAGTATTTT. Amino acids: CASSSTGGLGDTQYF.

At least ten counts were recorded for this clonotype. The V gene is TRBV7-6, the J gene TRBJ2-6; D is unclear. Germline-derived CDR1 and CDR2 are SGHVS and FNYEAQ. Trimming took 5 bases from V and 0 from J, leaving 8 bases between them. CDR3 length: 15 residues. The CDR3 bases are TGTGCCAGCAGCGCACGGCCCTCTGGGGCCAACGTCCTGACTTTC. As protein: CASSARPSGANVLTF.

The V call is TRBV27, the J call TRBJ2-1; D is possibly TRBD1 or TRBD2 (6 bases each). This CDR3 has 16 residues. Germline V gene lookup returns CDR1 MNHEY and CDR2 SMNVEV (reference sequence). The V and J ends lost 2 bases and 4 bases respectively, with 15 bases between them. CDR3 bases: TGTGCCAGCAGTTTAGGAGGGGGGAATTTATACAATGAGCAGTTCTTC. This codes for CASSLGGGNLYNEQFF.

The chain links TRBV27 to TRBJ2-5, with no clear D. Looked up from germline, CDR1 is MNHEY and CDR2 is SMNVEV (reference sequence). The V and J ends lost 2 bases and 0 bases respectively, with 10 bases between them. The CDR3 sequence is 15 residues long. CDR3: CASSLRPAYQETQYF. In nucleotides, the CDR3 is TGTGCCAGCAGTTTAAGACCAGCGTACCAAGAGACCCAGTACTTC.

The rearrangement uses TRBV27 and TRBJ2-3, with D perhaps TRBD2 (7 bases). The CDR3 length is 14 residues. V lost 6 bases and J lost 6, with 16 bases in between. Per the germline V gene, CDR1 is MNHEY and CDR2 is SMNVEV (reference sequence). CDR3 in amino acids: CASSKGGAGDTQYF. CDR3 DNA sequence: TGTGCCAGCAGCAAGGGGGGGGCCGGGGATACGCAGTATTTT.

V usage is TRBV19 and J usage is TRBJ1-4, with 7 nucleotides matching TRBD1. The CDR3 contains 15 residues. V shed 3 bases, J shed 4 bases, and the junction held 5 bases outside the gene matches. Per the germline V gene, CDR1 is LNHDA and CDR2 is SQIVND (reference sequence). CDR3 nucleotide sequence: TGTGCCAGTAGTATGTTCCGGGACAGTAATGAAAAACTGTTTTTT. It translates to CASSMFRDSNEKLFF.

This clonotype was seen only a few times. The CDR3 DNA follows: TGTGCCAGCAGCTTAGAAAATTACAGGAACGGGACCGGGGAGCTGTTTTTT. Its protein product is CASSLENYRNGTGELFF. The gene calls are TRBV13 and TRBJ2-2, with D perhaps TRBD1 (5 bases). From germline, CDR1 is PRHDT and CDR2 FYEKMQ (reference sequence). V was cut by 1 base and J by 5 bases, with 17 bases left in between. The length of the CDR3 is 17 residues. Full variable domain (outside the CDR3, taken from reference TRBV13 and TRBJ2-2): AAGVIQSPRHLIKEKRETATLKCYPIPRHDTVYWYQQGPGQDPQFLISFYEKMQSDKGSIPDRFSAQQFSDYHSELNMSSLELGDSALYFCASSLENYRNGTGELFFGEGSRLTVL.

This clonotype was detected only a few times. The chain carries TRBV4-1 and TRBJ1-4, with D tentatively TRBD1 (6 bases). The CDR3 is 14 residues long. The V end was cut by 3 bases, the J end by 6 bases, with 11 bases between. CDR1 and CDR2 (germline): MGHRA, YSYEKL. The CDR3 here is CASSQQGFDEKLFF. The CDR3 bases are TGCGCCAGCAGCCAGCAGGGGTTCGATGAAAAACTGTTTTTT.

This clonotype was seen a few times. The chain employs TRBV12-3 or TRBV12-4 and TRBJ1-2; possible D gene TRBD1, 6 bases. Between the trimmed V and J ends, which lost 7 bases and 4 bases, there was a span of 16 bases. The CDR3 covers 14 residues. Here the CDR3 DNA reads TGTGCCAGCACCCCCGCACAGGGTGGCTATGGCTACACCTTC. This gives the protein CASTPAQGGYGYTF.

There are a few counts of this clonotype. This chain uses TRBV4-1 with TRBJ1-6, with no clear D. Germline V gives CDR1 MGHRA, CDR2 YSYEKL. V shed 2 bases and J shed 7 bases, with 12 bases lying between them. This CDR3 contains 15 residues. CDR3 residues: CASSQHGPGNSPLHF. The CDR3 DNA sequence: TGCGCCAGCAGCCAACACGGCCCGGGGAATTCACCCCTCCACTTT.

A few counts support this clonotype. V usage is TRBV27 and J usage is TRBJ1-1, with D possibly matching TRBD1 (5 bases). Per the germline V gene, CDR1 is MNHEY and CDR2 is SMNVEV (reference sequence). With 0 bases removed from V and 11 bases from J, the gap between germline ends came to 16 bases. The CDR3 is made up of 14 amino acids. In nucleotides, the CDR3 is TGTGCCAGCAGTTTATCGAAGGCAGGGAGGAATGCTTTCTTT. Translation: CASSLSKAGRNAFF.

The chain combines TRBV15 with TRBJ2-7, with D unresolved. The CDR3 extends over 15 amino acids. Germline CDR1 is LNHNV and CDR2 is YYDKDF (reference sequence). V lost 0 bases, J lost 4 bases, and 13 bases lay in between. Here the CDR3 DNA reads TGTGCCACCAGCAGAGATCCTGGGTCGGTTTACGAGCAGTACTTC. This codes for CATSRDPGSVYEQYF.

In its sample, this clonotype was seen a few times. The CDR3 protein is CASSLSGLTDTQYF. The CDR3 nucleotides read TGCGCCAGCAGCTTGAGTGGACTCACAGATACGCAGTATTTT. V is TRBV5-1 and J is TRBJ2-3, with D perhaps matching TRBD2 (5 bases). Germline V gene sequence: CDR1 SGHRS, CDR2 YFSETQ. With 1 base removed from V and 2 bases from J, the gap between germline ends came to 8 bases. This CDR3 has 14 amino acids.

This clonotype was detected ten times or more. J is TRBJ1-1 and V is TRBV6-5; a weak D match, TRBD1 (5 bases). This CDR3 is built from 13 residues. The V end lost 5 bases, the J end lost 4 bases, and 11 bases lay between the germline ends. Germline assignment: CDR1 MNHEY and CDR2 SVGAGI. The CDR3 is CASSLGQATEAFF. The CDR3 bases are TGTGCCAGCAGTCTCGGACAAGCCACTGAAGCTTTCTTT.

This clonotype has a count of ten or more. The genes are TRBV7-6 and TRBJ1-5; maybe TRBD1 (5 bases). Trimming shortened V by 1 base and J by 7 bases, and 14 bases separated the two germline ends. This CDR3 is 15 amino acids long. From germline, CDR1 is SGHVS and CDR2 FNYEAQ. The CDR3 loop reads CASSLGRGWGQPQHF. The CDR3 DNA is TGTGCCAGCAGCTTAGGGCGGGGATGGGGGCAGCCCCAGCATTTT.

The chain has TRBV2 and TRBJ1-1; D unclear. The CDR3 totals 15 residues. Germline V gene sequence: CDR1 SNHLY, CDR2 FYNNEI. V was pared by 9 bases and J by 5 bases, with 22 bases between. CDR3 loop: CASKKGGERITEAFF. The DNA for the CDR3 is TGTGCCAGTAAAAAAGGTGGGGAAAGAATTACTGAAGCTTTCTTT.

To note about this clonotype: At one end the junction does not follow the germline gene, possibly because of a read error. J is TRBJ1-2 and V is TRBV4-1, with D hard to call. Germline V gene sequence: CDR1 MGHRA, CDR2 YSYEKL. This CDR3 has 16 residues. CDR3 sequence reads: CASSQDWALDDYGYTF. In DNA, the CDR3 is TGTGCCAGCAGCCAAGATTGGGCCCTTGATGACTATGGCTACACCTTC.

This clonotype was observed at least ten times. The chain combines TRBV5-5 with TRBJ2-1, with 8 positions matching TRBD1. The CDR3 loop spans 13 amino acids. The V gene end was trimmed by 8 bases and the J gene end by 0 bases; junction bases not matched to a gene: 1. The V gene's germline CDR1 is SGHKS and CDR2 YYEKEE (reference sequence). For the CDR3, the DNA is TGTGCCAGTCAGGGGGCCTCCTACAATGAGCAGTTCTTC. Encoded protein: CASQGASYNEQFF.

The rearrangement links TRBV6-5 to TRBJ1-4; D is unclear. V lost 0 bases and J 4 bases, leaving 9 bases between the germline ends. From germline, CDR1 is MNHEY and CDR2 SVGAGI. The CDR3 loop spans 15 amino acids. The CDR3 DNA follows: TGTGCCAGCAGTTACTCGTACAGAATTAATGAAAAACTGTTTTTT. Its protein is CASSYSYRINEKLFF.

This sequence joins TRBV6-5 and TRBJ2-1, with D uncertain. This CDR3 has 11 amino acids. Trimming shortened V by 2 bases and J by 8 bases, and 4 bases separated the two germline ends. CDR1 is MNHEY, CDR2 SVGAGI, per germline. Here the CDR3 DNA reads TGTGCCAGCAGTTACAACCATGAGCAGTTCTTC. Its protein is CASSYNHEQFF.

This clonotype was picked up a small number of times. CDR3 sequence reads: CASSHRGVDNEQFF. In DNA, the CDR3 is TGTGCCAGTAGTCACCGGGGGGTCGACAATGAGCAGTTCTTC. The chain recombines TRBV19 with TRBJ2-1; 7 nucleotides align to TRBD2. With 5 bases clipped from V and 5 bases from J, the junction kept 6 bases outside the gene matches. The CDR3 is made up of 14 amino acids. In germline, CDR1 is LNHDA, CDR2 SQIVND (reference sequence).

The chain couples TRBV12-3 or TRBV12-4 to TRBJ1-2, with a weak D call TRBD1 (6 bases). Trimming pared 2 bases from V and 12 bases from J, leaving 13 bases between. There are 12 residues in the CDR3. CDR3 residues: CASSLLGGQNTF. CDR3 nucleotides: TGTGCCAGCAGTTTATTAGGGGGGCAGAACACCTTC.

A few counts support this clonotype. V and J are TRBV6-1 and TRBJ2-7; possible D gene TRBD2, 5 bases. The CDR3 contains 13 residues. The V and J ends lost 4 bases and 2 bases respectively, with 9 bases between them. Germline V gene data show CDR1 as MNHNS and CDR2 as SASEGT. Written as DNA, the CDR3 is TGTGCCAGCAGTGTGGGAGAGACCTACGAGCAGTACTTC. It translates to CASSVGETYEQYF.

The chain combines TRBV15 with TRBJ2-1, with TRBD1 identical over 8 bases. V trimming: 0 bases; J trimming: 6 bases; junction bases outside the gene matches: 4. CDR3 length equals 15 residues. CDR1 is LNHNV, CDR2 YYDKDF, per germline (reference sequence). CDR3 region: CATSRDRGLINEQFF. The CDR3, as DNA: TGTGCCACCAGCAGAGACAGGGGGCTAATCAATGAGCAGTTCTTC.

Concerning this clonotype: The junction differs from germline at one of its ends, possibly a read error. V usage is TRBV4-1 and J usage is TRBJ1-2; no clear D gene. The CDR3 runs to 14 residues. Germline assignment: CDR1 MGHRA and CDR2 YSYEKL. This CDR3 reads CASSQADLYYGYTF. CDR3 DNA sequence: TGTGCCAGCAGCCAAGCGGACCTATACTATGGCTACACCTTC.

This clonotype has more than one count but fewer than ten. This chain joins TRBV20-1 and TRBJ2-1, with 10 bases aligning to TRBD1. Germline CDR1 DFQATT, CDR2 SNEGSKA (reference sequence). Losses at the gene ends were 5 bases for V and 5 bases for J; bases not matched to a gene: 9. The CDR3 contains 15 residues. The CDR3 DNA is TGCAGTGCTCACATAACCGGGACAGGGGACAATGAGCAGTTCTTC. This sequence encodes CSAHITGTGDNEQFF.